The TCR beta chain described here comes from a study of cytomegalovirus exposure and HLA in healthy donors. Using immunoSEQ multiplex PCR, the repertoire was profiled, and TCRdb retains in-frame clones only, with some absent. This table holds approximately 300,000 clones, 86% found once. Study-level results: Most TCR sequences were seen very rarely across donors, but some public TCRs occurred in many. Altogether, about 160 TCR beta chains were recorded as cytomegalovirus-associated. Among the CMV-associated chains, a few were confirmed in vitro as specific for CMV antigens.

The CDR3 length is 14 residues. The V gene's germline CDR1 is SGHRS and CDR2 YFSETQ. V lost 6 bases and J 3 bases, leaving 15 bases between the germline ends. As concerns this clone: Its specificity is unknown.

This receptor was taken from a woman aged 18-29 years in good health and CMV-seronegative. The V call is TRBV5-1, the J call TRBJ1-1; D not certain. Sequenced sample: PBMCs. CDR3 in amino acids: CASTLFIGDTEAFF. CDR3 DNA: TGCGCCAGCACCCTATTTATCGGAGACACTGAAGCTTTCTTT.